This T cell receptor beta chain was sequenced for a study of metastatic and nonmetastatic thyroid tumors. Across the whole study: Repertoires were compared across blood and tumor or nodule tissue from malignant and benign thyroid patients. Overall study results and limits: Significantly greater TCR beta diversity was reportedly found in malignant thyroid tumors than in benign nodules (in blood and tumor).

Per the authors' pipeline: CDR3 differences across clinicopathological groups were used to build a distant-metastasis classifier for papillary thyroid cancer. TCRdb re-processed the PCR reads through MiXCR. These V and J calls are TCRdb output, not the study's own analysis. The data hold around 30,000 clones, with more than 15% observed a single time. This clone was counted ten times or more. The antigen remains undetermined. The ends were cut back, 4 bases at V and 11 bases at J, with 14 bases in the middle. This CDR3 contains 12 residues. CDR1 is LGHDT and CDR2 is YNNKEL in the germline V gene (reference sequence). Until they underwent thyroid surgery, no patient had received any treatment.

Source material: blood. This TCR derives from a female donor with papillary thyroid cancer or a benign thyroid nodule (not recorded which). Some clones in this sample may be carry-over from other donors' samples. The rearrangement uses TRBV3-1 and TRBJ1-1; D is undetermined. CDR3 DNA: TGTGCCAGCAGCCTCGGTTATAGGGCGGCTTTCTTT. Translating gives CASSLGYRAAFF.